The 6 T cell receptor beta chains below all came from one sample that was sequenced in a study of human T cells and chemical hapten exposure. Time point here: patch test 2, 6 weeks after DPC sensitization. The treatment was: therapeutic diphenylcyclopropenone sensitization with weekly scalp DPC. TCRdb redid the calling of the RACE reads with MiXCR, one entry per CDR3 protein. The table lists 65,000 to 90,000 distinct CDR3 sequences, around 7% of them singletons. Here the sequenced sample was whole blood, taken in connection with sensitization to the hapten diphenylcyclopropenone (DPC). These receptors came from a woman in her thirties with alopecia areata. Some clones in this sample may be carry-over from other donors' samples.

This clonotype was counted a few times. This chain uses TRBV19 with TRBJ1-2; 10 bases are a match to TRBD1. The CDR3 has 12 amino acids. Germline V gene data show CDR1 as LNHDA and CDR2 as SQIVND (reference sequence). Trimming took 8 bases from V and 6 from J; bases not matched to a gene: 3. Here the CDR3 reads CASGDRGDGYTF. As DNA, the CDR3 is TGTGCCAGTGGGGACAGGGGAGATGGCTACACCTTC.

This clonotype was picked up many times. The chain uses TRBV12-3 or TRBV12-4 and TRBJ1-6; no reliable D call. This CDR3 region has 13 residues. V lost 0 bases, J lost 9 bases, and 6 bases lay in between. The CDR3 DNA sequence: TGTGCCAGCAGTTTAGCCACCAGTTCACCCCTCCACTTT. Amino acid sequence: CASSLATSSPLHF.

This clonotype was seen many times. V usage is TRBV3-1 and J usage is TRBJ1-5; D remains unclear. The CDR3 length is 13 residues. V dropped 1 base and J dropped 2 bases, with 3 bases sitting between them. Germline V CDR1 and CDR2: LGHDT, YNNKEL (reference sequence). Here the CDR3 reads CASSQAGNQPQHF. The CDR3 DNA follows: TGTGCCAGCAGCCAAGCGGGCAATCAGCCCCAGCATTTT.

This clonotype was seen ten or more times. V is TRBV2 and J is TRBJ1-6; D gene uncertain. The germline V gene encodes CDR1 SNHLY and CDR2 FYNNEI. V was trimmed by 7 bases and J by 4 bases, leaving 8 bases between them. The CDR3 runs 13 residues. CDR3 sequence reads: CASNSQYNSPLHF. The CDR3 DNA reads as TGTGCCAGCAATTCCCAGTATAATTCACCCCTCCACTTT.

This clonotype was seen a few times. This rearrangement joins TRBV5-6 to TRBJ1-1, with TRBD1 matching over 8 bases. Germline V lookup: CDR1 SGHDT, CDR2 YYEEEE. Trimming took 4 bases from V and 5 from J; bases not matched to a gene: 10. The CDR3 extends over 15 amino acids. CDR3 amino acids: CASSLRTGRYTEAFF. In nucleotides, the CDR3 is TGTGCCAGCAGCCTCCGGACAGGGCGGTATACTGAAGCTTTCTTT.

In its sample, this clonotype was seen many times. V is TRBV4-2 and J is TRBJ2-7, with 7 bases matching TRBD2. V dropped 3 bases and J dropped 3; count of bases not matched to a gene: 11. Germline assignment: CDR1 LGHNA and CDR2 YNFKEQ. There are 16 residues in the CDR3. The CDR3 DNA is TGTGCCAGCAGCCAGGCCCTTGGGGGAGGGCTCTACGAGCAGTACTTC. It translates to CASSQALGGGLYEQYF.